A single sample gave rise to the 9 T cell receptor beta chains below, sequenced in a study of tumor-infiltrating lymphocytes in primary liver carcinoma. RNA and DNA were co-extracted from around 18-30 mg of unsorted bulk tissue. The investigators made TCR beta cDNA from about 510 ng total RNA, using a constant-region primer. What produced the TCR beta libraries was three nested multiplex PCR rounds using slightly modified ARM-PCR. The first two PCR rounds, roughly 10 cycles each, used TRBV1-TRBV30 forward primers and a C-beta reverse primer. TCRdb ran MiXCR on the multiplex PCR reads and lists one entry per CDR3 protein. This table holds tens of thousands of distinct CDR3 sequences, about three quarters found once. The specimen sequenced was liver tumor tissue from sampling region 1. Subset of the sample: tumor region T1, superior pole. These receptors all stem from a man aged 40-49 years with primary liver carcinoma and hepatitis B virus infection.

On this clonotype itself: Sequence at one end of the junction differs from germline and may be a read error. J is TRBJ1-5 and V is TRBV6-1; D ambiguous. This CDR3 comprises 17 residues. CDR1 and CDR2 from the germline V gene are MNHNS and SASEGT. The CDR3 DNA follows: TGTGCCAGCAGCGAAGCAGCGAGAATGGACGGCAATCAGCCCCAGCATTTT. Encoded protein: CASSEAARMDGNQPQHF.

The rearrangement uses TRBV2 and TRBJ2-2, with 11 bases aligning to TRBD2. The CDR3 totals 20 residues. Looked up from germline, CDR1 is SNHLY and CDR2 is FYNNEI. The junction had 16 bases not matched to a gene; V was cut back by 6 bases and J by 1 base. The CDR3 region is CASRTGLAGRDNRNTGELFF. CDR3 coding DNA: TGTGCCAGCAGGACTGGACTAGCGGGCCGGGACAATAGGAACACCGGGGAGCTGTTTTTT.

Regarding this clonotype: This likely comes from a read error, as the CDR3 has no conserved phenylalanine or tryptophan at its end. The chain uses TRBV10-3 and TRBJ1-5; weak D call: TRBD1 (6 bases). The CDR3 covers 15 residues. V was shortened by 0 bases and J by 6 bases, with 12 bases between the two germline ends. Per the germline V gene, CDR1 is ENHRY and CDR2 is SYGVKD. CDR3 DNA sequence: TGTGCCATCAGTGAGTCGACGGGGGGCGGTCAGCCCCAGCATATT. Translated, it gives CAISESTGGGQPQHI.

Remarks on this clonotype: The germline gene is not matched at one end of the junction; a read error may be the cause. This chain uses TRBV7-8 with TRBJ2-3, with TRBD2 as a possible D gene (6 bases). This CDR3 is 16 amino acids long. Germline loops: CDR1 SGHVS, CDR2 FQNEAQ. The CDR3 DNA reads TGTGCCAGCAGCTTCGCGAGTGGGCTAGCGAGCGATACGAAGTATTTT. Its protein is CASSFASGLASDTKYF. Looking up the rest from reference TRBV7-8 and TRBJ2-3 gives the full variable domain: GAGVSQSPRYKVAKRGQDVALRCDPISGHVSLFWYQQALGQGPEFLTYFQNEAQLDKSGLPSDRFFAERPEGSVSTLKIQRTQQEDSAVYLCASSFASGLASDTKYFGPGTRLTVL.

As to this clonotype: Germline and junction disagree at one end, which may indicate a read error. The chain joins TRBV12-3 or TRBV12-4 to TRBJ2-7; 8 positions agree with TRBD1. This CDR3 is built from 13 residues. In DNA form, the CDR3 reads TGTGCCTGCAGTTCGGGACAGGAGGGTGAGCAGTACTTC. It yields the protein CACSSGQEGEQYF.

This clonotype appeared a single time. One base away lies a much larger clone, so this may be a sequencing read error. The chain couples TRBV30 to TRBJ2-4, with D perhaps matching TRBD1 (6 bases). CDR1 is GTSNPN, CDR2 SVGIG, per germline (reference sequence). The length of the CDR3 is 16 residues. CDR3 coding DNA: TGTGCCTGGTCCCGAAACAGGGACCTAGCCAAAAACGTTCAGTACTTC. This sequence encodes CAWSRNRDLAKNVQYF.

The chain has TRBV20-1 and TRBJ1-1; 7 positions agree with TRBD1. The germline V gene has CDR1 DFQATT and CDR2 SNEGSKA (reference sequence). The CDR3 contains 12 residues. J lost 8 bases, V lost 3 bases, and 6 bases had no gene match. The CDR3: CSARKGTEEAFF. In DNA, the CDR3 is TGCAGTGCTAGGAAGGGGACAGAGGAAGCTTTCTTT.

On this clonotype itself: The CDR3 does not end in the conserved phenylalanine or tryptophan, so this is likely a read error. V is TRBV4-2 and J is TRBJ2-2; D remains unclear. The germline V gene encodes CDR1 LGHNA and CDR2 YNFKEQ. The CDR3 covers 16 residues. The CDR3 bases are TGTCCCAGCAGCCAAGCGCCGAACACCGGCACCGGGGAGCTGTTTCTT. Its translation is CPSSQAPNTGTGELFL.

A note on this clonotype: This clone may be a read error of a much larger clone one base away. Here the CDR3 DNA reads TGTGCCAGCAGTGCAGGGGGCTCTGGGGCCAACGTCCTGAGTTTC. As protein: CASSAGGSGANVLSF. This chain connects TRBV6-4 to TRBJ2-6, with 8 nucleotides matching TRBD1. The CDR3 has 15 amino acids. CDR1 MRHNA and CDR2 SNTAGT come from the germline V gene.